This record looks at one TCR beta chain sequence and its context. The data stem from a study of control samples from healthy donors and cancer patients. Looked up from germline, CDR1 is SGHTA and CDR2 is FQGNSA. The V gene lost 2 bases and the J gene lost 0 bases, with 8 bases spanning the gap. The CDR3 is 14 residues long. TCRdb keeps only in-frame clones here, not all; method: immunoSEQ multiplex PCR. The sample records about 130,000 clones, roughly 94% being singletons. The sequenced material came from PBMCs. The V call is TRBV7-2, the J call TRBJ2-7; TRBD1 might be the D (6 bases). The TCR sequence derives from a man between 60 and 70 years old with colorectal cancer. CDR3 DNA sequence: TGTGCCAGCAGCTTACGACAGGACTCCTACGAGCAGTACTTC. Its translation: CASSLRQDSYEQYF.